This T cell receptor beta chain was observed in a study of graft-versus-host responses after intestinal transplantation. Notes on the study in general: GvH clones occurred in recipient marrow; some first appeared in ileum or blood.

This CDR3 comprises 16 residues. The germline V and J ends were trimmed by 3 bases and 0 bases, with 12 bases remaining between them. CDR1 and CDR2 from the germline V gene are SEHNR and FQNEAQ (reference sequence). Note on this clone: As yet, its antigen is unknown.

Some clones are missing from TCRdb's copy, which holds only in-frame ones; the method was immunoSEQ multiplex PCR. The table includes 40,000 to 55,000 clones, about 91% detected once. The clonotype was recovered from a human patient who received an intestinal transplant, so some T cells may come from the graft donor. The rearrangement uses TRBV7-9 and TRBJ1-3; D unresolved. Sequenced here: PBMCs, sampled 524 days after transplant. The DNA for the CDR3 is TGTGCCAGCAGCTTGGCCCGGGCCCCCTCTGGAAACACCATATATTTT. Translation gives CASSLARAPSGNTIYF.